This TCR beta chain is from a study of shared clonotypes between healthy human individuals. CDR3 size: 15 residues. Trimming cost V 2 bases and J 5 bases; bases outside gene matches: 5. Germline assignment: CDR1 LNHDA and CDR2 SQIVND (reference sequence). Authors' methods: Owing to the provision of junction-only sequences devoid of quality scores by immunoSEQ, filtering differed. Clones were read by immunoSEQ multiplex PCR, and TCRdb kept only the in-frame ones, dropping some. The DNA was the basis for D and trimming; V, J and clone size are from that table. The table records 2 million to 3 million clones, about 92% of them present only once.

The receptor was derived from a man aged 18 to 35 in good health. The chain links TRBV19 to TRBJ2-7, with 11 bases fitting TRBD2. The source material was naive CD4+ T cells sorted from blood. Subset here: CD45RA+ positively selected. CDR3 sequence reads: CASSITSGSANEQYF. DNA for the CDR3: TGTGCCAGTAGTATAACTAGCGGGAGTGCAAACGAGCAGTACTTC.